Listed below are T cell receptor beta chains from one sample, sequenced in a study of T cell repertoires in cytomegalovirus infection. TCRdb itself ran the reads through MiXCR, one entry per CDR3 protein. The sample lists more than 350,000 distinct CDR3 sequences; about a third were seen once. Material for sequencing was PBMCs. The receptors come from a human donor in good health (CMV status not recorded). Some clones in this sample may be carry-over from other donors' samples. CDR3s include the opening cysteine and the closing phenylalanine or tryptophan. The D gene is left open where the match is weak. Clone size is given for some rows only: seen once, a few or many times, or a class if the clone is expanded.

>TRBD1|TRBV28|NA|TRBJ1-3
CAILSRQGGNTIYF
TGTGCCATTCTCTCCCGACAGGGTGGAAACACCATATATTTT
>NA|TRBV7-8|many|TRBJ2-7
CASTGPPSYEQYF
TGTGCCAGCACGGGCCCACCTTCCTACGAGCAGTACTTC
>NA|TRBV2|NA|TRBJ2-7
CASSRVRDSYEQYF
TGTGCCAGCAGTCGGGTCCGAGACTCCTACGAGCAGTACTTC
>NA|TRBV7-2|once|TRBJ1-6
CARSPVGWCSGSPLHF
TGTGCCCGCAGCCCCGTCGGCTGGTGTTCTGGTTCACCCCTACACTTT
>NA|TRBV29-1|NA|TRBJ2-3
CSGLVPATDTQYF
TGCAGCGGCCTAGTGCCGGCCACAGATACGCAGTATTTT
>TRBD1|TRBV5-4|NA|TRBJ1-5
CASSDKDRGNQPQHF
TGTGCCAGCAGCGATAAGGACAGGGGCAATCAGCCCCAGCATTTT
>NA|TRBV20-1|NA|TRBJ2-5
CSARATITQETQYF
TGCAGTGCTAGGGCAACTATAACCCAAGAGACCCAGTACTTC
>NA|TRBV12-3/TRBV12-4|NA|TRBJ1-3
CASSFRGVRSGNTIYF
TGTGCCAGCAGTTTTCGGGGGGTCAGATCTGGAAACACCATATATTTT
>NA|TRBV7-2|NA|TRBJ2-1
CASGGGGVRSYNEQFF
TGTGCCAGCGGAGGGGGTGGGGTAAGATCCTACAATGAGCAGTTCTTC
>TRBD1|TRBV12-3/TRBV12-4|few|TRBJ1-2
CASGLDRNYGYTF
TGTGCCAGCGGCCTGGACAGGAACTATGGCTACACCTTC